This T cell receptor beta chain was obtained from a study of blood T cell repertoires in COVID-19. Whole-study context: Sources were T cells, B-cell-depleted T cells, or PBMCs; the material itself was cDNA or gDNA.

Clones were sequenced by immunoSEQ multiplex PCR, and TCRdb holds only the in-frame ones, with some missing. Among about 300,000 clones, roughly 86% were seen once, and the ten largest hold less than 3%. Trimming took 2 bases from V and 2 from J; bases not matched to a gene: 9. The CDR3 loop spans 17 amino acids. The germline V gene has CDR1 MDHEN and CDR2 SYDVKM. This clone was seen a handful of times. This chain joins TRBV28 and TRBJ2-7, with 10 bases lining up with TRBD2. The source of this sequence is a woman between 18 and 29 years old who had recovered from COVID-19. The sample taken for sequencing was PBMCs or T cells enriched from blood (not recorded which). CDR3 nucleotides: TGTGCCAGCAGTTTACCAGCGGGAGGGCCGGGACCCTACGAGCAGTACTTC. As protein: CASSLPAGGPGPYEQYF.